This is a list of T cell receptor beta chains from one sample in a study of T cell repertoires in cytomegalovirus infection. TCRdb reprocessed the reads via MiXCR and lists one record per CDR3 protein. This table holds fewer than 1,000,000 distinct CDR3 sequences, around 30% found once. Their antigen targets remain unknown. Source: cultured CD8+ T cells from PBMCs, taken from culture after CMV antigen stimulation. All receptors derive from a human donor in good health (CMV status not recorded). Some clones in this sample may be carry-over from other donors' samples. The CDR3 runs from the conserved cysteine through the conserved F or W. The order of the fields is D gene, J gene, clone size, V gene, CDR3 protein, CDR3 DNA. The D gene is left open where the match is weak. Clone size is shown for a subset of rows, as once, few, many or a class of expanded clone.

>TRBD2|TRBJ2-7|few|TRBV20-1
CSARDPLAGYSYEQYF
TGCAGTGCTAGAGACCCCCTAGCGGGGTATTCCTACGAGCAGTACTTC
>-|TRBJ1-1|-|TRBV6-2/TRBV6-3
CASSYFSHTEAFF
TGTGCCAGCAGTTACTTCAGTCACACTGAAGCTTTCTTT
>-|TRBJ2-5|-|TRBV14
CASSDDRGGETQYF
TGTGCCAGCAGCGACGACAGAGGAGGAGAGACCCAGTACTTC
>-|TRBJ1-5|-|TRBV5-5
CASSSLGQREPQHF
TGTGCCAGCAGCTCCTTGGGGCAGCGGGAGCCCCAGCATTTT
>-|TRBJ1-2|few|TRBV6-2/TRBV6-3
CASSYRRDGYTF
TGTGCCAGCAGTTATCGACGTGATGGCTACACCTTC
>TRBD1|TRBJ2-2|-|TRBV12-3/TRBV12-4
CASRRDRDGTGELFF
TGTGCCAGCAGACGGGACAGGGACGGCACCGGGGAGCTGTTTTTT
>-|TRBJ2-7|few|TRBV6-6
CASSYSRGPYEQYF
TGTGCCAGCAGTTACTCGAGAGGCCCCTACGAGCAGTACTTC
>-|TRBJ2-7|few|TRBV9
CASSANTKTPHEQYF
TGTGCCAGCAGCGCAAACACAAAAACCCCCCACGAGCAGTACTTC
>TRBD1|TRBJ1-5|once|TRBV12-3/TRBV12-4
CTSSSGQVSNQPQHF
TGTACCAGCAGTTCGGGACAGGTCTCGAATCAGCCCCAGCATTTT
>-|TRBJ2-5|many|TRBV7-2
CASRLRFKGGSLWETQYF
TGTGCCAGCAGGTTGCGTTTCAAGGGTGGAAGCCTTTGGGAGACCCAGTACTTC
>-|TRBJ1-2|many|TRBV7-2
CASSQNEWALLYGYTF
TGTGCCAGCAGCCAGAATGAATGGGCCCTTCTCTATGGCTACACCTTC
>TRBD1|TRBJ2-1|-|TRBV20-1
CSALGGRSSYNEQFF
TGCAGTGCTCTAGGGGGCAGGAGCTCCTACAATGAGCAGTTCTTC
>TRBD2|TRBJ2-5|many|TRBV15
CATSTQGRGQETQYF
TGTGCCACCAGCACCCAAGGGAGGGGACAAGAGACCCAGTACTTC
>-|TRBJ2-7|-|TRBV14
CASSPPGRTLTYEQYF
TGTGCCAGCAGCCCTCCTGGCAGGACATTAACCTACGAGCAGTACTTC
>-|TRBJ2-3|-|TRBV6-5
CASSTRVLAFGTDTQYF
TGTGCCAGCAGTACACGAGTTCTGGCATTCGGCACAGATACGCAGTATTTT
>-|TRBJ1-1|few|TRBV27
CASTGPRGAFF
TGTGCCAGCACTGGTCCCAGAGGAGCTTTCTTT
>-|TRBJ2-1|few|TRBV20-1
CSAPAAGYNEQFF
TGCAGTGCTCCCGCGGCAGGGTACAATGAGCAGTTCTTC
>-|TRBJ1-1|-|TRBV5-1
CASSLAAGHTEAFF
TGCGCCAGCAGCTTGGCCGCGGGCCACACTGAAGCTTTCTTT
>-|TRBJ2-3|-|TRBV9
CASSPPWRGGRADTQYF
TGTGCCAGCAGCCCCCCTTGGAGGGGGGGCCGCGCAGATACGCAGTATTTT
>-|TRBJ2-2|many|TRBV4-3
CASSQDYRAYTGELFF
TGCGCCAGCAGCCAAGATTACAGGGCCTACACCGGGGAGCTGTTTTTT
>-|TRBJ2-2|few|TRBV4-1
CASSQVVGPAGELFF
TGCGCCAGCAGCCAAGTCGTAGGTCCGGCCGGGGAGCTGTTTTTT
>TRBD2|TRBJ2-3|few|TRBV13
CASSLSVGSGGPEDTQYF
TGTGCCAGCAGCTTATCCGTGGGGAGCGGGGGGCCGGAAGATACGCAGTATTTT
>-|TRBJ1-2|-|TRBV13
CASSLKGYPNYGYTF
TGTGCCAGCAGCTTAAAAGGGTATCCTAACTATGGCTACACCTTC
>TRBD2|TRBJ2-5|few|TRBV7-2
CASSLGGGEGETQYF
TGTGCCAGCAGCTTAGGTGGGGGGGAAGGAGAGACCCAGTACTTC
>TRBD1|TRBJ2-5|-|TRBV12-3/TRBV12-4
CASSPRTGDRQETQYF
TGTGCCAGCAGCCCTCGGACAGGGGACCGCCAAGAGACCCAGTACTTC
>TRBD2|TRBJ2-3|few|TRBV19
CASSTAGFYSTDTQYF
TGTGCCAGTAGTACAGCGGGATTTTATAGCACAGATACGCAGTATTTT
>-|TRBJ2-2|few|TRBV6-1
CATRTLYTNTGELFF
TGTGCCACCAGGACACTGTATACGAACACCGGGGAGCTGTTTTTT
>-|TRBJ1-1|few|TRBV19
CASSNDPDGVGTEAFF
TGTGCCAGTAGCAACGACCCGGATGGGGTTGGGACTGAAGCTTTCTTT
>-|TRBJ2-3|few|TRBV7-2
CASSLRDPPDTQYF
TGTGCCAGCAGCCTCCGGGACCCGCCAGATACGCAGTATTTT
>TRBD1|TRBJ1-1|-|TRBV5-6
CASSPYQQGPTEAFF
TGTGCCAGCAGCCCCTATCAACAGGGGCCCACTGAAGCTTTCTTT
>-|TRBJ1-6|-|TRBV19
CASSLTGEGSPLHF
TGTGCCAGTAGTCTGACAGGTGAAGGGTCACCCCTCCACTTT
>-|TRBJ1-1|-|TRBV23-1
CASSQPQDKALEAFF
TGCGCCAGCAGTCAGCCGCAGGACAAGGCTCTCGAAGCTTTCTTT
>TRBD1|TRBJ2-5|-|TRBV18
CASSPAFPTGYQETQYF
TGTGCCAGCTCACCAGCATTCCCGACAGGGTACCAAGAGACCCAGTACTTC
>-|TRBJ2-1|few|TRBV6-2/TRBV6-3
CASSYPVGHTSYNEQFF
TGTGCCAGCAGTTACCCCGTTGGACATACCTCCTACAATGAGCAGTTCTTC
>-|TRBJ2-5|few|TRBV6-5
CASGWSQETQYF
TGTGCCAGCGGATGGAGCCAAGAGACCCAGTACTTC
>-|TRBJ2-1|few|TRBV4-1
CASSQVADGNEQFF
TGCGCCAGCAGCCAAGTTGCCGACGGCAATGAGCAGTTCTTC
>-|TRBJ2-2|-|TRBV4-1
CASSPQGYTNTGELFF
TGCGCCAGCAGCCCTCAGGGGTATACGAACACCGGGGAGCTGTTTTTT
>-|TRBJ1-2|few|TRBV29-1
CSVLGPYYGYTF
TGCAGCGTTCTGGGGCCTTACTATGGCTACACCTTC
>-|TRBJ1-6|-|TRBV10-3
CATSTGGRGKGRGNSPLHF
TGTGCCACATCCACAGGTGGGCGGGGAAAGGGCAGGGGTAATTCACCCCTCCACTTT
>TRBD2|TRBJ2-1|-|TRBV7-6
CASSLTSGGRVDEQFF
TGTGCCAGCAGCTTAACAAGCGGGGGGAGGGTCGATGAGCAGTTCTTC
>-|TRBJ1-1|-|TRBV6-2/TRBV6-3
CASSPGRLFEAFF
TGTGCCAGCAGCCCCGGGAGGCTTTTTGAAGCTTTCTTT
>-|TRBJ1-1|few|TRBV19
CASSTSRPPGAEAFF
TGTGCCAGTAGTACATCGAGACCGCCAGGCGCTGAAGCTTTCTTT
>-|TRBJ2-7|-|TRBV7-2
CVSSLAPLYEQYF
TGTGTCAGCAGCTTAGCCCCTCTATACGAGCAGTACTTC
>-|TRBJ1-1|few|TRBV27
CASSPVANTEAFF
TGTGCCAGCAGTCCCGTAGCCAACACTGAAGCTTTCTTT
>-|TRBJ1-5|-|TRBV5-1
CASSPLGTFNQPQHF
TGCGCCAGCAGCCCGCTTGGGACCTTCAATCAGCCCCAGCATTTT
>-|TRBJ2-6|many|TRBV7-2
CASSFLRVGGANVLTF
TGTGCCAGCAGCTTTCTAAGGGTGGGTGGGGCCAACGTCCTGACTTTC
>-|TRBJ2-7|-|TRBV20-1
CSARDYGTAFYEQYF
TGCAGTGCTAGGGATTACGGGACCGCGTTCTACGAGCAGTACTTC
>TRBD1|TRBJ1-1|-|TRBV12-5
CASGLGRTGRLVNTEAFF
TGTGCTAGTGGTTTGGGTCGGACAGGGAGGTTGGTGAACACTGAAGCTTTCTTT
>-|TRBJ1-2|once|TRBV7-9
CASSLGAPRSPNYGYTF
TGTGCCAGCAGCTTAGGGGCCCCAAGATCCCCTAACTATGGCTACACCTTC
>-|TRBJ1-2|many|TRBV12-3/TRBV12-4
CASSLGRHGYTF
TGTGCCAGCAGTTTGGGCCGCCATGGCTACACCTTC
>-|TRBJ2-1|few|TRBV19
CASSSGGLSYNEQFF
TGTGCCAGTAGCTCCGGGGGGCTGTCCTACAATGAGCAGTTCTTC
>TRBD1|TRBJ1-1|-|TRBV5-5
CASSFRTGPTSEAFF
TGTGCCAGCAGCTTTCGGACAGGCCCGACCTCTGAAGCTTTCTTT
>-|TRBJ2-4|-|TRBV7-1
CANSPLTERDIQYF
TGTGCCAACAGCCCTCTGACAGAGAGGGACATTCAGTACTTC
>-|TRBJ2-2|few|TRBV7-9
CASSLARLAPNTGELFF
TGTGCCAGCAGCTTAGCGCGATTAGCCCCGAACACCGGGGAGCTGTTTTTT
>TRBD1|TRBJ1-4|many|TRBV19
CATPGQGATNEKLFF
TGTGCCACCCCGGGACAGGGAGCAACTAATGAAAAACTGTTTTTT